This T cell receptor beta chain appears in the sequencing data of a study of CD8 T cells in Susac syndrome. From blood CD8+ and CD4+ T cells, the TCR beta chain was sequenced. Through negative isolation, CD4+ and CD8+ T cells were obtained, while TEMRA cells were enriched using FACS. Study-level results: In its TCR sequencing and HLA analysis, the study acknowledged that the number of individuals was relatively small.

RNA, at about 0.45 to 1 ug, was reverse transcribed with random hexamers. It was immunoSEQ multiplex PCR that amplified TCR beta CDR3 across 54 Vbeta and 13 Jbeta. TCRdb re-analysed the immunoSEQ multiplex PCR reads in MiXCR, keeping a single row per CDR3 protein. The data contain 120,000 or so distinct CDR3 sequences, 85% to 95% of them singletons. This clonotype turned up a few times. The antigen remains undetermined. Looked up from germline, CDR1 is MNHEY and CDR2 is SVGAGI. V was pared by 2 bases and J by 6 bases, with 8 bases between. The CDR3 runs 14 residues. The chain has TRBV6-5 and TRBJ1-6; weak D call: TRBD1 (5 bases). The receptor was derived from a human donor with multiple sclerosis. Sequencing used CD4+ T cells from PBMCs. The CDR3: CASSYRDANSPLHF. Written as DNA, the CDR3 is TGTGCCAGCAGTTACCGGGACGCTAATTCACCCCTCCACTTT.